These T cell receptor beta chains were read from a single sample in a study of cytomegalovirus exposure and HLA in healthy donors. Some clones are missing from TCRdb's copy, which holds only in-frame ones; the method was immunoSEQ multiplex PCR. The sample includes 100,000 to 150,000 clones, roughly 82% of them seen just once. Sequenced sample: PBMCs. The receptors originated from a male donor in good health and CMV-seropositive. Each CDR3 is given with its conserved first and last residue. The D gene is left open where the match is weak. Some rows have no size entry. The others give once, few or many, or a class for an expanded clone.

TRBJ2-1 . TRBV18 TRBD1 CASSPRQGGRTFF TGTGCCAGCTCACCACGTCAAGGGGGCCGTACCTTCTTC
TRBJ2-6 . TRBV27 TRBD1 CASRRTGGSGANVLTF TGTGCCAGCAGACGGACAGGGGGCTCTGGGGCCAACGTCCTGACTTTC
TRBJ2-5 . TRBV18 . CASSPPGTPGGETQYF TGTGCCAGCTCACCACCAGGGACTCCTGGGGGGGAGACCCAGTACTTC
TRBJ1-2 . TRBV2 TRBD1 CASAGQGYGYTF TGTGCCAGCGCGGGACAGGGCTATGGCTACACCTTC
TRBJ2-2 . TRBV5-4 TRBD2 CASSSPTSGRRVTGELFF TGTGCCAGCAGCTCCCCGACTAGCGGGAGGAGGGTCACCGGGGAGCTGTTTTTT
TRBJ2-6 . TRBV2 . CASSWGVVNPGANVLTF TGTGCCAGCAGCTGGGGGGTGGTAAATCCTGGGGCCAACGTCCTGACTTTC
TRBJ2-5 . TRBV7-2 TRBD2 CASSLGASGETQYF TGTGCCAGCAGCTTAGGGGCTAGCGGGGAGACCCAGTACTTC
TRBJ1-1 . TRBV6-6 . CASSYAGDNTEAFF TGTGCCAGCAGTTACGCAGGGGACAACACTGAAGCTTTCTTT
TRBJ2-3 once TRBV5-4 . CASSRGEGHVVTDTQYF TGTGCCAGCAGTAGGGGGGAGGGCCATGTGGTCACAGATACGCAGTATTTT
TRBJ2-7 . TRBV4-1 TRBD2 CASSPAEGLGSYEQYF TGCGCCAGCAGCCCCGCCGAGGGACTAGGCTCCTACGAGCAGTACTTC
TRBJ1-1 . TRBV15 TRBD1 CATRQGAIRNTEAFF TGTGCCACCAGACAGGGGGCCATAAGGAACACTGAAGCTTTCTTT
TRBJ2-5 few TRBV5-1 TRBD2 CASSLAVSSGQETQYF TGCGCCAGCAGCTTGGCCGTGTCTAGCGGCCAAGAGACCCAGTACTTC
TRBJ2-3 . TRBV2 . CASSEWPRQGTDTQYF TGTGCCAGCAGTGAATGGCCCCGCCAGGGCACAGATACGCAGTATTTT
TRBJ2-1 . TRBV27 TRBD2 CASSLGPGGGRWDEQFF TGTGCCAGCAGTTTGGGGCCCGGAGGCGGGAGATGGGATGAGCAGTTCTTC
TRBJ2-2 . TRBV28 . CASSLMWPAPTGELFF TGTGCCAGCAGTTTGATGTGGCCCGCCCCCACCGGGGAGCTGTTTTTT
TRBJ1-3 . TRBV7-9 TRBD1 CSSSLDLTGAGNTIYF TGTTCCAGCAGCTTAGACCTGACAGGGGCTGGAAACACCATATATTTT
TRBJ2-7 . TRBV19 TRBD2 CASSTTSGRPEQYF TGTGCCAGTAGTACTACTAGCGGCCGTCCCGAGCAGTACTTC
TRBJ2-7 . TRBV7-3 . CASSSEGGVKSGQYF TGTGCCAGCAGCTCAGAAGGGGGGGTAAAGTCCGGGCAGTACTTC
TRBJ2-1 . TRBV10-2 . CASSEGQGRANYNEQFF TGCGCCAGCAGTGAAGGCCAAGGGCGGGCAAACTACAATGAGCAGTTCTTC
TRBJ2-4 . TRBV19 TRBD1 CATNTGGYKNSQYF TGTGCCACTAATACAGGGGGCTACAAAAACAGTCAGTACTTC
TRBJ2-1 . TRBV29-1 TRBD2 CSVGTTPYNEQFF TGCAGCGTCGGGACTACCCCTTACAATGAGCAGTTCTTC
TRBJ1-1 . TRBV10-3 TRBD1 CAIGKTGENTEAFF TGTGCCATCGGAAAGACAGGGGAGAACACTGAAGCTTTCTTT
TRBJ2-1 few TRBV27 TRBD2 CASSLSVLELAGGLDEQFF TGTGCCAGCAGTTTAAGTGTCCTGGAACTAGCGGGAGGGCTCGATGAGCAGTTCTTC
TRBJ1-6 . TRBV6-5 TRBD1 CASSYLQGWSSPLHF TGTGCCAGCAGTTACCTACAGGGGTGGAGTTCACCCCTCCACTTT
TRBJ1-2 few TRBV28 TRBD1 CASTAGGEPYGYTF TGTGCCAGCACCGCAGGGGGCGAGCCTTATGGCTACACCTTC
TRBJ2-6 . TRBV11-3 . CASSLGGLGANVLTF TGTGCCAGCAGCTTGGGGGGGCTCGGGGCCAACGTCCTGACTTTC
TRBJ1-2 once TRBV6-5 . CASSYVPANYGYTF TGTGCCAGCAGTTACGTCCCCGCTAACTATGGCTACACCTTC
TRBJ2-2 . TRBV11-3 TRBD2 CASSAGLAANTGELFF TGTGCCAGCAGCGCGGGACTAGCGGCGAACACCGGGGAGCTGTTTTTT
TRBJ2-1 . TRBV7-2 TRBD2 CASRPSGGRDEQFF TGTGCCAGCAGACCTAGCGGGGGGCGGGATGAGCAGTTCTTC
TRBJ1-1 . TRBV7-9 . CASSLVQGTNTEAFF TGTGCCAGCAGCTTAGTTCAGGGGACGAACACTGAAGCTTTCTTT
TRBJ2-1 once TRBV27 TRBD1 CASRRQGAVGNEQFF TGTGCCAGCAGAAGGCAGGGGGCTGTTGGCAATGAGCAGTTCTTC
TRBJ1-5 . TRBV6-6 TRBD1 CASSYSGTDNQPQHF TGTGCCAGCAGTTACTCTGGGACAGACAATCAGCCCCAGCATTTT
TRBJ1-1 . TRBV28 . CASQIRTPNTEAFF TGTGCCAGCCAAATAAGGACACCGAACACTGAAGCTTTCTTT
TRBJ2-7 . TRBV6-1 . CASKRGDGEQYF TGTGCCAGCAAACGGGGAGATGGCGAGCAGTACTTC
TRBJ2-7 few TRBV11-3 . CAGGRESGYEQYF TGTGCCGGGGGGCGGGAGTCCGGCTACGAGCAGTACTTC
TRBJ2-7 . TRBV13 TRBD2 CASRETGTSRYEQYF TGTGCCAGCAGGGAAACTGGGACTAGCAGATACGAGCAGTACTTC
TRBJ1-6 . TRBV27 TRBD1 CASKINRGTNSPLHF TGTGCCAGCAAAATAAACAGGGGAACGAATTCACCCCTCCACTTT
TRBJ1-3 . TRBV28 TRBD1 CASSEPGQGVNTIYF TGTGCCAGCAGTGAACCGGGACAGGGGGTTAACACCATATATTTT
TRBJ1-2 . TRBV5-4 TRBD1 CASSAGQGIYGYTF TGTGCCAGCAGCGCGGGACAGGGAATCTATGGCTACACCTTC
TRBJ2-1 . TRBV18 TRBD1 CASSLNDRVEQFF TGTGCCAGCTCACTCAATGACAGGGTTGAGCAGTTCTTC
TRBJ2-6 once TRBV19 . CASSYELSGANVLTF TGTGCCAGTAGTTATGAGTTGTCTGGGGCCAACGTCCTGACTTTC
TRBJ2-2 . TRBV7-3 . CASSYSEAGELFF TGTGCCAGCAGCTACAGTGAAGCCGGGGAGCTGTTTTTT
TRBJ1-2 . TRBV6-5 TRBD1 CASRAGGAGNYGYTF TGTGCCAGCCGGGCAGGGGGCGCGGGGAACTATGGCTACACCTTC
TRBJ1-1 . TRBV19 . CASSIGALNTEAFF TGTGCCAGTAGTATAGGGGCACTGAACACTGAAGCTTTCTTT
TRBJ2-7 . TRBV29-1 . CSVETGTRQYF TGCAGCGTTGAAACAGGTACAAGGCAGTACTTC
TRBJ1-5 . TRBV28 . CASSRNQPQHF TGTGCCAGCAGTCGGAATCAGCCCCAGCATTTT
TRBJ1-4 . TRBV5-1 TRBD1 CASSFGTGGEKLFF TGCGCCAGCAGCTTTGGGACAGGGGGTGAAAAACTGTTTTTT
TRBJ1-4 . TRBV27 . CASSLSHDISYEKLFF TGTGCCAGCAGTTTATCCCATGACATATCGTATGAAAAACTGTTTTTT
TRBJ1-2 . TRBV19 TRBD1 CASTDPGQGSYGYTF TGTGCCAGTACCGATCCGGGACAGGGGTCCTATGGCTACACCTTC
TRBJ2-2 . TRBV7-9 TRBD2 CASSPIAGGTGELFF TGTGCCAGCAGCCCCATAGCGGGTGGCACCGGGGAGCTGTTTTTT
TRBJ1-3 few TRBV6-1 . CASSEHRVGNTIYF TGTGCCAGCAGTGAACACAGGGTTGGAAACACCATATATTTT
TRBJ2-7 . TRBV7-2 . CASSLVRAGEQYF TGTGCCAGCAGCTTAGTCAGGGCGGGAGAGCAGTACTTC
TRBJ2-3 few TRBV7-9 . CASSLYRSTDTQYF TGTGCCAGCAGCTTATACAGGAGCACAGATACGCAGTATTTT